These T cell receptor beta chains were read from a single sample in a study of blood T cells in healthy people across ages. TCRdb reprocessed the 5' RACE reads via MiXCR and lists one record per CDR3 protein. The data contain 590,000 or so distinct CDR3 sequences, about 30% of them singletons. The specimen was blood. The receptors come from an elderly woman in good health. Both conserved end residues are part of each CDR3. A D gene is named only where the DNA matches it firmly. Size values are once, few and many counts, or a class for expanded clones, and some rows have none.

j_call v_call clone_size d_call cdr3_nt cdr3_aa
TRBJ2-1 TRBV15 many NA TGTGCCACCAGCCCACGACAGAGTTTCTCCTACAATGAGCAGTTCTTC CATSPRQSFSYNEQFF
TRBJ2-7 TRBV20-1 NA NA TGCAGTGCCGAAACCCTCCGGGTCAAATTTTACGAGCAGTACTTC CSAETLRVKFYEQYF
TRBJ2-2 TRBV6-1 few NA TGTGCCAGCAAGACGCGAGTAGGGGGGAACACCGGGGAGCTGTTTTTT CASKTRVGGNTGELFF
TRBJ2-3 TRBV12-3/TRBV12-4 NA TRBD1 TGTGCCAGCAGTTCTGACAGGGAAGTGAGCACAGATACGCAGTATTTT CASSSDREVSTDTQYF
TRBJ2-3 TRBV30 many NA TGTGCCTGGAGGCCTACTAGCATGGATACGCAGTATTTT CAWRPTSMDTQYF
TRBJ1-5 TRBV6-1 NA NA TGTGCCAGCGGTGAATTCAGGGTTGGTCAGCCCCAGCATTTT CASGEFRVGQPQHF
TRBJ2-7 TRBV30 many TRBD1 TGTGCCTGCCTCGGACAGGGGGCTTCCTACGAGCAGTACTTC CACLGQGASYEQYF
TRBJ2-5 TRBV28 many TRBD2 TGTGCCAGCAGACGTCAGGGACTAGCGGGGAGAGAGACCCAGTACTTC CASRRQGLAGRETQYF
TRBJ1-3 TRBV6-2/TRBV6-3 few NA TGTGCCAGCAGTTCAGGATTCTCTGGAAACACCATATATTTT CASSSGFSGNTIYF
TRBJ1-5 TRBV12-3/TRBV12-4 many NA TGTGCCAGCAGTCGGGGTCAGCCCCAGCATTTT CASSRGQPQHF
TRBJ2-5 TRBV7-2 many TRBD2 TGTGCCAGCAGCTCAAAGGCCCCGGGACTAGCGGGGCAAGAGACCCAGTACTTC CASSSKAPGLAGQETQYF
TRBJ2-7 TRBV19 few TRBD1 TGTGCCAGTAGTATCGGAGGGACAGGGGACCGTCAGTACTTC CASSIGGTGDRQYF
TRBJ2-2 TRBV5-1 NA NA TGCGCCAGCAGCCCGGGGGGCAGGGGCAGGACCGGGGAGCTGTTTTTT CASSPGGRGRTGELFF
TRBJ2-7 TRBV28 many NA TGTGCCAGCAGTTTGTCCGCCGGAAGGGACGAGCAGTACTTC CASSLSAGRDEQYF
TRBJ1-1 TRBV4-1 NA NA TGCGCCAGCAGCCAAGAGCGGGCGCGAGGGACTGAAGCTTTCTTT CASSQERARGTEAFF
TRBJ2-7 TRBV7-2 once NA TGTGCCAGCAGCACTGGACAGCCTGGTCGGTACGAGCAGTACTTC CASSTGQPGRYEQYF
TRBJ2-3 TRBV20-1 NA TRBD1 TGCAGTGCTGGGGGTGACAGGGTTTCAGATACGCAGTATTTT CSAGGDRVSDTQYF
TRBJ1-5 TRBV20-1 once NA TGCAGTGCTTGGGGACACAGCAATCAGCCCCAGCATTTT CSAWGHSNQPQHF
TRBJ2-1 TRBV5-1 many TRBD2 TGCGCCAGCGCAGAGGGGACTAGCAACAATGAGCAGTTCTTC CASAEGTSNNEQFF
TRBJ2-1 TRBV7-2 once NA TGTGCCAGCAGCGAACTTGGCGGGGCCTACAATGAGCAGTTCTTC CASSELGGAYNEQFF
TRBJ2-2 TRBV6-2/TRBV6-3 NA NA TGTGCCAGCAAAGGGGATAACGGCCCGAACACCGGGGAGCTGTTTTTT CASKGDNGPNTGELFF
TRBJ1-6 TRBV9 NA NA TGTGCCAGCAGCGCCACCCGGGAGACCTCACCCCCCCACTTT CASSATRETSPPHF
TRBJ2-7 TRBV9 many TRBD2 TGTGCCAGCAGCGTTTCTAGCGGGGGGAACGAGCAGTACTTC CASSVSSGGNEQYF
TRBJ2-3 TRBV4-1 many NA TGCGCCAGCAGCCAAGATGGAGGATACCCAGATACGCAGTATTTT CASSQDGGYPDTQYF
TRBJ2-7 TRBV20-1 NA NA TGCAGTGCTAGGTTGGCCAGCCGGAGCTCCTACGAGCAGTACTTC CSARLASRSSYEQYF
TRBJ2-4 TRBV28 many NA TGTGCCAGCAGTTACCAGGGGCGGGAGCAGTACTTC CASSYQGREQYF
TRBJ2-1 TRBV20-1 NA TRBD2 TGCAGTGCTGCGGGGGTCCCGAATGAGCAGTTCTTC CSAAGVPNEQFF
TRBJ2-5 TRBV4-2 many NA TGTGCCAGCAGCCAAGACTACCGGACAGCTCTTCAGTACTTC CASSQDYRTALQYF
TRBJ2-1 TRBV20-1 NA TRBD2 TGCAGTGCTAGGGACGGGGGGGGCCGATCCTACAATGAGCAGTTCTTC CSARDGGGRSYNEQFF
TRBJ2-6 TRBV4-2 many TRBD1 TGTGCCAGCAGCCAAGTGAGGGACAGGGGGACTGGGGCCAACGTCCTGACTTTC CASSQVRDRGTGANVLTF
TRBJ2-4 TRBV27 many NA TGTGCCAGCAGTTTTACCGGGACCCCAGGGATTCAGTACTTC CASSFTGTPGIQYF
TRBJ1-5 TRBV6-2/TRBV6-3 few TRBD1 TGTGCCAGCAGTGCGCCGGGACAGTCACATCAGCCCCAGCATTTT CASSAPGQSHQPQHF
TRBJ1-1 TRBV20-1 many NA TGCAGTGCTAGCGTTTTGAGGGACACTGAAGCTTTCTTT CSASVLRDTEAFF
TRBJ2-1 TRBV20-1 many NA TGCAGTGCTGGTCTTTGGGATGAGCAGTTCTTC CSAGLWDEQFF
TRBJ2-7 TRBV4-1 NA TRBD2 TGCGCCAGCAGCCAAGGGAGATCAGCGGGGGCCCCCTACGAGCAGTACTTC CASSQGRSAGAPYEQYF
TRBJ2-3 TRBV12-3/TRBV12-4 many NA TGTGCCAGCAGGACGGGGGTCACAAGCACAGATACGCAGTATTTT CASRTGVTSTDTQYF
TRBJ2-7 TRBV6-1 many NA TGTGCCAGCAGTGAAGAGGTTTGGTCCTACGAGCAGTACTTC CASSEEVWSYEQYF
TRBJ2-2 TRBV5-5 few NA TGTGCCAGCAGCTTGGTCGGGCCCCGGGAAGGGGAGCTGTTTTTT CASSLVGPREGELFF
TRBJ2-7 TRBV7-2 NA NA TGTGCCAGCAGCTTAGGGGGCCGCTCTCGTCGAAACGAGCAGTACTTC CASSLGGRSRRNEQYF
TRBJ2-1 TRBV20-1 NA NA TGCAGTGCTAGAGACCTGGACATCCGCTCCTACAATGAGCAGTTCTTC CSARDLDIRSYNEQFF
TRBJ2-3 TRBV9 few TRBD1 TGTGCCAGCAGCGCCCTTGGACAGGGGGCTCTTCCAGATACGCAGTATTTT CASSALGQGALPDTQYF
TRBJ1-1 TRBV20-1 NA NA TGCAGTGCTAGTGGCCGGACAGCTATGAACACTGAAGCTTTCTTT CSASGRTAMNTEAFF
TRBJ2-7 TRBV20-1 once NA TGCAGTGCGCGGTCTTCCTACGAGCAGTACTTC CSARSSYEQYF
TRBJ1-2 TRBV9 many TRBD1 TGTGCCAGCAGCGTAGGCCCTCTTTCGGCAGGGGGTGAGGGCTACACCTTC CASSVGPLSAGGEGYTF
TRBJ1-1 TRBV6-1 once TRBD1 TGTGCCAGCAGTGACTACCTAGGGGGCGCGAAGTCAGTTGAAGCTTTCTTT CASSDYLGGAKSVEAFF
TRBJ2-7 TRBV20-1 many NA TGCAGTGCTAGCGGGCAGCTGGGGCAGGGTATTTACTACGAGCAGTACTTC CSASGQLGQGIYYEQYF
TRBJ1-6 TRBV30 NA NA TGTGCCTGGAGTCCTTCGGGTTTTAATTCACCCCTCCACTTT CAWSPSGFNSPLHF
TRBJ2-7 TRBV27 few TRBD1 TGTGCCAGCAGTCTTTCAGGGGGTGTCCCCTACGAGCAGTACTTC CASSLSGGVPYEQYF
TRBJ2-2 TRBV20-1 NA NA TGCAGTGCCGCTGGGGACACCGGGGAGCTGTTTTTT CSAAGDTGELFF
TRBJ1-5 TRBV18 NA NA TGTGCCAGCTCACCGGGGCAGGGCCAGCCCCAGCATTTT CASSPGQGQPQHF
TRBJ2-1 TRBV29-1 NA NA TGCAGCGTCGCGTTCGGCCCCAGCGACGAGCAGTTCTTC CSVAFGPSDEQFF
TRBJ2-5 TRBV19 NA TRBD1 TGTGCCAGTACCTCCCGGACAGGGGGTACAGAGACCCAGTACTTC CASTSRTGGTETQYF